This T cell receptor beta chain was retrieved from a study of beta chain features in type 1 diabetes. There are 13 residues in the CDR3. Trimming shortened V by 4 bases and J by 1 base, and 8 bases separated the two germline ends. Germline V lookup: CDR1 SGHRS, CDR2 YFSETQ. The investigators reverse transcribed all of the isolated RNA, so they sequenced expressed TCRB transcripts. Clones were sequenced by immunoSEQ multiplex PCR, and TCRdb holds only the in-frame ones, with some missing. The table records about 230,000 clones, 9.6% of them present only once. This clone was seen more than once but under ten times. This sample also contains other DNA sequences that code for the same CDR3.

The sample was naive CD4+ T cells from blood. This clonotype was obtained from a woman younger than 35 in good health. This chain uses TRBV5-1 with TRBJ1-1, with D maybe TRBD1 (6 bases). The CDR3 region has the DNA TGCGCCAGCAGCGTGACAGGGAACACTGAAGCTTTCTTT. It is translated as CASSVTGNTEAFF.